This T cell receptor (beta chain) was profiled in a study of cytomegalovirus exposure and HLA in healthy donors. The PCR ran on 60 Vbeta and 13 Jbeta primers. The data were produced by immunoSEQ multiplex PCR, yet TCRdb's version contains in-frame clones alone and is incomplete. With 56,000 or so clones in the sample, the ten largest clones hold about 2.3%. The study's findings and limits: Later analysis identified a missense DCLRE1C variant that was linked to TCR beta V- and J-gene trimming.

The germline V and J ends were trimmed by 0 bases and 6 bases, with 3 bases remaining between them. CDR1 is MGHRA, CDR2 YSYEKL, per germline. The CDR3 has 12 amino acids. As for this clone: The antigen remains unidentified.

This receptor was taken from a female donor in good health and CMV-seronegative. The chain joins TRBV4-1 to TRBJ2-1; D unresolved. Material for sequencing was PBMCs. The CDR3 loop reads CASSQDSNEQFF. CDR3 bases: TGCGCCAGCAGCCAAGATAGCAATGAGCAGTTCTTC.